These 29 T cell receptor beta chains share one sample of origin, sequenced in a study of cytomegalovirus exposure and HLA in healthy donors. PCR employed 60 Vbeta and 13 Jbeta primers. The repertoire was sequenced with immunoSEQ multiplex PCR; TCRdb's copy has only in-frame clones and lacks some. The sample consists of some 190,000 clones, roughly 80% of them appearing once. Sample: PBMCs. Receptor source: a male donor in good health and CMV-seronegative.

This chain connects TRBV6-5 to TRBJ2-7; tentative D call: TRBD2 (5 bases). This CDR3 contains 15 residues. V lost 5 bases and J 6 bases, leaving 20 bases between the germline ends. The V gene's germline CDR1 is MNHEY and CDR2 SVGAGI. The CDR3 coding sequence is TGTGCCAGCAGTCCCCCCGAGGGCCTATTTACCGAGCAGTACTTC. Its protein product is CASSPPEGLFTEQYF.

CDR3 DNA sequence: TGTGCCAGCAGTGACAGGGGTGGCACTGAAGCTTTCTTT. Translation: CASSDRGGTEAFF. The V call is TRBV6-4, the J call TRBJ1-1, with D tentatively TRBD1 (5 bases). V was clipped by 2 bases and J by 4 bases, with 8 bases between them. CDR3 size: 13 residues. CDR1 MRHNA and CDR2 SNTAGT come from the germline V gene.

This clone was recorded once. V and J are TRBV2 and TRBJ1-2, with a possible D match to TRBD1 (5 bases). Germline V gene sequence: CDR1 SNHLY, CDR2 FYNNEI. V lost 3 bases, J lost 2 bases, and 13 bases lay in between. CDR3 length: 15 amino acids. This CDR3 reads CASSEATGINYGYTF. CDR3 DNA: TGTGCCAGCAGTGAGGCAACAGGAATCAACTATGGCTACACCTTC.

The chain links TRBV2 to TRBJ1-3; possible D gene TRBD1, 6 bases. Trimming stripped 6 bases from V and 4 bases from J, with 10 bases between. This CDR3 has 13 amino acids. CDR1 and CDR2 from the germline V gene are SNHLY and FYNNEI. The CDR3 nucleotides are TGTGCCAGCAGAACAGGGAAGGGAAACACCATATATTTT. It codes for CASRTGKGNTIYF. The full variable domain, rest sourced from reference TRBV2 and TRBJ1-3, is EPEVTQTPSHQVTQMGQEVILRCVPISNHLYFYWYRQILGQKVEFLVSFYNNEISEKSEIFDDQFSVERPDGSNFTLKIRSTKLEDSAMYFCASRTGKGNTIYFGEGSWLTVV.

The V gene is TRBV7-7, the J gene TRBJ2-7; D perhaps matches TRBD1 (6 bases). V was cut by 5 bases and J by 0 bases, with 11 bases left in between. The length of the CDR3 is 14 residues. Germline V gene sequence: CDR1 SSHAT, CDR2 FNYEAQ (reference sequence). CDR3: CASSPQGSSYEQYF. The CDR3 DNA is TGTGCCAGCAGCCCACAGGGCAGCTCCTACGAGCAGTACTTC.

The gene calls are TRBV19 and TRBJ1-3; D may be TRBD1 (6 bases). This CDR3 region has 14 residues. Between the trimmed V and J ends, which lost 7 bases and 2 bases, there was a span of 12 bases. CDR1 and CDR2 from the germline V gene are LNHDA and SQIVND (reference sequence). The CDR3 coding sequence is TGTGCCAGTAATTTGGGGGGGCCTGGAAACACCATATATTTT. Its protein product is CASNLGGPGNTIYF. The whole variable domain, filled in from reference TRBV19 and TRBJ1-3, reads DGGITQSPKYLFRKEGQNVTLSCEQNLNHDAMYWYRQDPGQGLRLIYYSQIVNDFQKGDIAEGYSVSREKKESFPLTVTSAQKNPTAFYLCASNLGGPGNTIYFGEGSWLTVV.

The chain joins TRBV7-2 to TRBJ2-6; perhaps TRBD2 as D (6 bases). From germline, CDR1 is SGHTA and CDR2 FQGNSA. The germline V and J ends were trimmed by 6 bases and 0 bases, with 18 bases remaining between them. The CDR3 runs to 18 residues. The CDR3 nucleotides are TGTGCCAGCAGGCCAAGGACGGGAGCACCCTCTGGGGCCAACGTCCTGACTTTC. Protein product: CASRPRTGAPSGANVLTF.

The chain has TRBV7-2 and TRBJ1-3; D not certain. The CDR3 consists of 14 residues. Germline loops: CDR1 SGHTA, CDR2 FQGNSA. Trimming pared 3 bases from V and 0 bases from J, leaving 6 bases between. CDR3: CASSFDFSGNTIYF. The CDR3 DNA sequence: TGTGCCAGCAGCTTTGACTTCTCTGGAAACACCATATATTTT.

V and J are TRBV14 and TRBJ1-5; 8 bases align to TRBD1. The CDR3 spans 15 residues. Germline assignment: CDR1 SGHDN and CDR2 FVKESK. Trimming cost V 4 bases and J 2 bases; bases outside gene matches: 4. The DNA of the CDR3 is TGTGCCAGCAGCCCACAGGGGGAGGGCAATCAGCCCCAGCATTTT. This encodes CASSPQGEGNQPQHF.

V gene TRBV4-3 combines with J gene TRBJ1-5; D is unresolved. The V end was cut by 0 bases, the J end by 10 bases, with 13 bases between. The V gene's germline CDR1 is LGHNA and CDR2 YSLEER. CDR3 length equals 14 residues. CDR3 nucleotide sequence: TGCGCCAGCAGCCAAGATGGTACCGGTTTACCCCAGCATTTT. Its protein is CASSQDGTGLPQHF.

For this clone: The junction and the germline gene differ at one end; a read error may be behind it. The chain links TRBV7-9 to TRBJ2-7; 9 nucleotides line up with TRBD1. The CDR3 has 16 amino acids. CDR1 is SEHNR and CDR2 is FQNEAQ in the germline V gene (reference sequence). CDR3 sequence reads: CSSSFDGQGSSYEQYF. In DNA, the CDR3 is TGTTCCAGCAGCTTCGACGGACAGGGGTCATCCTACGAGCAGTACTTC.

This clone was seen a handful of times. This chain joins TRBV2 and TRBJ1-5, with D unclear. Germline V gene lookup returns CDR1 SNHLY and CDR2 FYNNEI. V was clipped by 7 bases and J by 0 bases, with 16 bases between them. There are 16 residues in the CDR3. The CDR3 DNA is TGTGCCAGCACCCTCCTGACACCCGATAGCAATCAGCCCCAGCATTTT. Residues: CASTLLTPDSNQPQHF.

This chain uses TRBV9 with TRBJ2-7; 10 bases fit TRBD2. Germline V gives CDR1 SGDLS, CDR2 YYNGEE. The CDR3 runs to 15 residues. With 0 bases clipped from V and 1 base from J, the junction kept 1 base outside the gene matches. The CDR3 spells CASSVGAGGSYEQYF. CDR3 nucleotide sequence: TGTGCCAGCAGCGTAGGAGCGGGAGGGTCCTACGAGCAGTACTTC.

This clone appeared a few times. The chain links TRBV5-1 to TRBJ1-1; TRBD1 matches at 8 bases. Losses at the gene ends were 7 bases for V and 1 base for J; bases not matched to a gene: 9. Germline CDR1 SGHRS, CDR2 YFSETQ. This CDR3 contains 15 residues. Here the CDR3 DNA reads TGCGCCAGCGGAGCTCAGGGACAGGAGAACACTGAAGCTTTCTTT. Protein product: CASGAQGQENTEAFF.

The V call is TRBV27, the J call TRBJ2-2, with D possibly matching TRBD2 (5 bases). Germline V gene sequence: CDR1 MNHEY, CDR2 SMNVEV (reference sequence). This CDR3 has 13 amino acids. The V end was cut by 10 bases, the J end by 7 bases, with 16 bases between. The CDR3 sequence is CATKGESGGELFF. The CDR3, as DNA: TGTGCCACCAAGGGAGAGAGCGGCGGGGAGCTGTTTTTT.

The chain has TRBV6-1 and TRBJ2-7; 9 bases map to TRBD1. The germline CDR1 and CDR2 sequences are MNHNS and SASEGT. V lost 7 bases, J lost 5 bases, and 9 bases stayed unmatched. The CDR3 spans 14 residues. This CDR3 reads CASKRGQGFDEQYF. In DNA form, the CDR3 reads TGTGCCAGCAAAAGGGGACAGGGATTCGACGAGCAGTACTTC.

The chain couples TRBV7-3 to TRBJ2-1, with 9 bases matching TRBD1. V lost 5 bases, J lost 5 bases, and 13 bases stayed unmatched. Germline V gene data show CDR1 as SGHTA and CDR2 as FQGTGA. The CDR3 consists of 17 residues. As DNA, the CDR3 is TGTGCCAGCAGCCCCATCGCCTCGGGACAGGGACACAATGAGCAGTTCTTC. The encoded protein is CASSPIASGQGHNEQFF.

The chain combines TRBV29-1 with TRBJ2-3, with 7 bases fitting TRBD2. Germline CDR1 is SQVTM and CDR2 is ANQGSEA. V gave up 7 bases and J gave up 6 bases; unmatched junction bases: 4. The CDR3 spans 11 residues. CDR3 region: CSGTRTDTQYF. CDR3 bases: TGCAGCGGGACTAGGACGGATACGCAGTATTTT.

This clone was counted once. The V call is TRBV7-8, the J call TRBJ1-2, with D possibly matching TRBD1 (6 bases). Germline V gene sequence: CDR1 SGHVS, CDR2 FQNEAQ. The CDR3 extends over 12 amino acids. V dropped 1 base and J dropped 8 bases, with 8 bases sitting between them. CDR3: CASSLDRDGYTF. As DNA, the CDR3 is TGTGCCAGCAGCTTAGACAGGGACGGCTACACCTTC.

The rearrangement uses TRBV5-4 and TRBJ2-5, with D possibly being TRBD2 (5 bases). The CDR3 loop spans 15 amino acids. Germline V gene data show CDR1 as SGHNT and CDR2 as YYREEE (reference sequence). The germline V and J ends were trimmed by 2 bases and 1 base, with 12 bases remaining between them. The CDR3 nucleotides read TGTGCCAGCAGCTTCGGAGCGGATATCCAAGAGACCCAGTACTTC. Translation gives CASSFGADIQETQYF.

In this sample, this clone turned up a few times. The junction and the germline gene differ at one end; a read error may be behind it. The chain has TRBV7-9 and TRBJ1-2, with a tentative D call TRBD1 (6 bases). Germline CDR1 reads SEHNR; CDR2 reads FQNEAQ (reference sequence). The CDR3 sequence is 12 residues long. CDR3 sequence: CSSSGDIGGYTF. The CDR3 DNA reads TGTTCCAGCAGCGGGGACATCGGTGGCTACACCTTC.

This chain links TRBV6-1 with TRBJ2-2; tentatively, D is TRBD1 (5 bases). V lost 1 base and J lost 2, with 17 bases in between. The CDR3 contains 18 residues. CDR1 is MNHNS and CDR2 is SASEGT in the germline V gene. The CDR3 nucleotides read TGTGCCAGCAGTGAAGAACTTAGGGCAGGGTCCAACACCGGGGAGCTGTTTTTT. Protein product: CASSEELRAGSNTGELFF.

The gene calls are TRBV6-6 and TRBJ1-4; 9 bases are shared with TRBD1. CDR1 and CDR2 from the germline V gene are MNHNY and SVGAGI (reference sequence). V gave up 0 bases and J gave up 11 bases; unmatched junction bases: 7. The CDR3 has 15 amino acids. Here the CDR3 reads CASSYSITGGGKLFF. CDR3 DNA: TGTGCCAGCAGTTACTCGATTACAGGGGGCGGGAAACTGTTTTTT.

The CDR3 spells CAIGQDGEGGGAFF. DNA for the CDR3: TGTGCCATCGGACAGGACGGGGAAGGGGGCGGCGCTTTCTTT. J is TRBJ1-1 and V is TRBV28; 7 nucleotides align to TRBD1. This CDR3 has 14 residues. V shed 10 bases and J 11 bases; nucleotides not matched to a gene: 19. Germline loops: CDR1 MDHEN, CDR2 SYDVKM.

This chain uses TRBV27 with TRBJ2-7, with D possibly being TRBD2 (6 bases). V dropped 3 bases and J dropped 4 bases, with 13 bases sitting between them. From germline, CDR1 is MNHEY and CDR2 SMNVEV (reference sequence). CDR3 size: 14 residues. CDR3: CASSFGTSVYEQYF. The DNA for the CDR3 is TGTGCCAGCAGTTTCGGGACTTCCGTTTACGAGCAGTACTTC.

The V call is TRBV19, the J call TRBJ1-2; the D gene is possibly TRBD1 (5 bases). The length of the CDR3 is 15 residues. V shed 6 bases and J shed 3 bases, with 17 bases lying between them. Germline V CDR1 and CDR2: LNHDA, SQIVND (reference sequence). CDR3 sequence (DNA): TGTGCCAGTAGGCCTGTACAGGACGGCTACTATGGCTACACCTTC. As protein: CASRPVQDGYYGYTF.

The chain couples TRBV6-5 to TRBJ2-7; tentative D call: TRBD2 (5 bases). Germline CDR1 reads MNHEY; CDR2 reads SVGAGI. The V end was cut by 10 bases, the J end by 8 bases, with 9 bases between. The CDR3 consists of 9 residues. The DNA for the CDR3 is TGTGCCACAGCGGATAAGCAGTACTTC. Its translation: CATADKQYF.

This chain connects TRBV29-1 to TRBJ2-1; 9 bases are shared with TRBD2. Germline V gives CDR1 SQVTM, CDR2 ANQGSEA. V gave up 4 bases and J gave up 6 bases; unmatched junction bases: 7. The CDR3 runs 14 residues. The CDR3 loop reads CSVVGLAGFNEQFF. In DNA form, the CDR3 reads TGCAGCGTTGTGGGGCTAGCGGGGTTCAATGAGCAGTTCTTC.

This clone came up many times. This chain connects TRBV5-4 to TRBJ1-2, with unresolved D. V gave up 1 base and J gave up 5 bases, with 15 bases separating them. Germline V gene sequence: CDR1 SGHNT, CDR2 YYREEE (reference sequence). This CDR3 is 15 amino acids long. The CDR3 DNA reads TGTGCCAGCAGCTTGTCCGAGTCCTCTCGATATGGCTACACCTTC. This codes for CASSLSESSRYGYTF.